This TCR beta chain is drawn from a study of identical twins. Overall study results and limits: Low generation-probability sequences were in excess among twin-shared out-of-frame alpha sequences.

This CDR3 is built from 16 residues. V gave up 0 bases and J gave up 5 bases; unmatched junction bases: 7. Germline-derived CDR1 and CDR2 are DFQATT and SNEGSKA (reference sequence). Donors were all healthy Caucasians. TCRdb independently ran MiXCR on the 5' RACE reads; one entry per CDR3 protein. The repertoire has about 890,000 distinct CDR3 sequences, roughly 12% of them found once; the top ten carry about 1.5%. About this clonotype itself: The target antigen is unknown.

These same data were also listed under a study on yellow fever vaccine responses in identical twins.

The chain links TRBV20-1 to TRBJ2-3, with 11 positions matching TRBD1. Sequencing input: PBMCs. The sequence derives from a young woman in good health. The CDR3 nucleotides read TGCAGTGCTAGAGATTCCCTGGACAGGGGGCGAGATACGCAGTATTTT. Protein: CSARDSLDRGRDTQYF.